Shown below are 14 T cell receptor beta chains from a single sample sequenced in a study of T cells in Graves' hyperthyroidism and ophthalmopathy. Using RNA transcripts as the source, TCR beta CDR3 regions were amplified. HTBI primers were used for first-round RT-PCR of the TCR CDR3. TCRdb used MiXCR to reprocess the multiplex PCR reads, holding one entry per CDR3 protein. Counted here are 490,000 or so distinct CDR3 sequences, 15% to 20% occurring once; the ten biggest clones make up approximately 50%. The sequenced sample was blood. The receptor source for this set is a man aged 35 to 55 with Graves' ophthalmopathy.

In this sample, this clonotype turned up a few times. V is TRBV7-8 and J is TRBJ1-1; a possible D gene is TRBD1 (6 bases). Between the trimmed V and J ends, which lost 7 bases and 0 bases, there was a span of 12 bases. Germline V gives CDR1 SGHVS, CDR2 FQNEAQ. The CDR3 runs to 14 residues. CDR3: CASTLRTVNTEAFF. DNA for the CDR3: TGTGCCAGCACCCTACGGACAGTGAACACTGAAGCTTTCTTT.

The chain joins TRBV12-3 or TRBV12-4 to TRBJ1-3; D unclear. The CDR3 sequence is 12 residues long. Trimming left V 6 bases short and J 5 bases short, with 8 bases between. DNA of the CDR3: TGTGCCAGCAGCCTTATTCGAAACACCATATATTTT. Translation gives CASSLIRNTIYF.

This clonotype was seen a handful of times. An end of the junction differs from the germline gene, which may be a read error. V is TRBV6-2 or TRBV6-3 and J is TRBJ2-5; D not certain. The length of the CDR3 is 14 residues. Per germline, CDR1 MNHEY and CDR2 SVGEGT. The CDR3 here is CASSYSPDQVTQYF. The CDR3 bases are TGTGCCAGCAGTTACTCACCCGACCAAGTGACCCAGTACTTC.

This clonotype was counted a few times. The chain uses TRBV28 and TRBJ2-3; TRBD1 might be the D (6 bases). V lost 2 bases and J lost 4, with 19 bases in between. CDR1 and CDR2 from the germline V gene are MDHEN and SYDVKM. The CDR3 runs to 17 residues. The CDR3 nucleotides are TGTGCCAGCAGTTTAGGTTCCGGGACACTCAGCGCAGATACGCAGTATTTT. This sequence encodes CASSLGSGTLSADTQYF.

In this sample, this clonotype turned up many times. V gene TRBV11-2 combines with J gene TRBJ2-7; 7 nucleotides align to TRBD1. The CDR3 is 15 residues long. Germline V gene sequence: CDR1 SGHAT, CDR2 FQNNGV. V gave up 6 bases and J gave up 1 base; unmatched junction bases: 9. This CDR3 is CASSPGAGGSYEQYF. The DNA for the CDR3 is TGTGCCAGCAGTCCTGGGGCAGGGGGATCCTACGAGCAGTACTTC.

The CDR3 spells CASSGTGYDTEAFF. The CDR3 region has the DNA TGTGCCAGCAGCGGGACAGGGTACGACACTGAAGCTTTCTTT. The chain joins TRBV2 to TRBJ1-1, with 9 positions matching TRBD1. After removal of 6 bases from V and 3 bases from J, the junction contained 5 bases not matched to a gene. The CDR3 is 14 amino acids. Germline lookup yields CDR1 SNHLY and CDR2 FYNNEI.

This clonotype was seen only a few times. The chain combines TRBV27 with TRBJ1-4; D call uncertain. CDR3 length: 15 amino acids. Trimming took 4 bases from V and 5 from J, leaving 14 bases between them. In germline, CDR1 is MNHEY, CDR2 SMNVEV (reference sequence). The CDR3 sequence is CASSSNGVLNEKLFF. CDR3 DNA: TGTGCCAGCAGTTCCAACGGCGTTCTAAATGAAAAACTGTTTTTT.

This clonotype came up a few times. This rearrangement joins TRBV7-8 to TRBJ2-3, with D possibly called TRBD1 or TRBD2 (7 bases each). The CDR3 contains 16 residues. V was trimmed by 9 bases and J by 3 bases, leaving 22 bases between them. CDR1 is SGHVS and CDR2 is FQNEAQ in the germline V gene. The CDR3 nucleotides are TGTGCCAGTCCCCCCAGGGGGGGGGGCGCGACAGATACGCAGTATTTT. It specifies CASPPRGGGATDTQYF.

V usage is TRBV13 and J usage is TRBJ2-3, with a possible D match to TRBD1 (5 bases). Germline values: CDR1 PRHDT, CDR2 FYEKMQ (reference sequence). V was trimmed by 5 bases and J by 0 bases, leaving 15 bases between them. The CDR3 runs 16 residues. The CDR3 is CASSIRRQSSTDTQYF. CDR3 bases: TGTGCCAGCAGCATCCGCCGACAGTCTAGCACAGATACGCAGTATTTT.

The sample holds many counts of this clonotype. The J gene is TRBJ2-2, the V gene TRBV5-1; no clear D gene. The ends were cut back, 3 bases at V and 7 bases at J, with 10 bases in the middle. The germline V gene encodes CDR1 SGHRS and CDR2 YFSETQ. This CDR3 spans 13 amino acids. The CDR3 here is CASSYQLGGELFF. CDR3 DNA: TGCGCCAGCAGCTATCAACTTGGCGGGGAGCTGTTTTTT.

This clonotype was counted a few times. The chain links TRBV14 to TRBJ1-2; D not certain. V lost 4 bases and J 4 bases, leaving 7 bases between the germline ends. The CDR3 covers 12 residues. From germline, CDR1 is SGHDN and CDR2 FVKESK. CDR3 coding DNA: TGTGCCAGCAGCCCCCTTGGCTATGGCTACACCTTC. It codes for CASSPLGYGYTF.

This clonotype was counted a few times. This chain uses TRBV2 with TRBJ2-7; 7 nucleotides align to TRBD1. Germline-derived CDR1 and CDR2 are SNHLY and FYNNEI. Trimming removed 10 bases from V and 5 bases from J; junction bases left unmatched: 8. The CDR3 runs to 12 residues. CDR3 nucleotides: TGTGCCAACCGGAACAGGGGCGACGAGCAGTACTTC. Protein: CANRNRGDEQYF.

The genes are TRBV2 and TRBJ2-5; no reliable D call. The V gene's germline CDR1 is SNHLY and CDR2 FYNNEI. Trimming cost V 6 bases and J 4 bases, with 15 bases left between them. CDR3 length: 14 amino acids. In DNA form, the CDR3 reads TGTGCCAGCAGCCCCAGTATGGCCCGAGAGACCCAGTACTTC. Its translation is CASSPSMARETQYF.

This clonotype was seen at least ten times. The V call is TRBV12-3 or TRBV12-4, the J call TRBJ2-5; D is possibly TRBD2 (6 bases). The V gene lost 5 bases and the J gene lost 1 base, with 11 bases spanning the gap. The CDR3 totals 14 residues. CDR3 sequence: CASSRWGGQETQYF. CDR3 sequence (DNA): TGTGCCAGCAGTCGATGGGGAGGCCAAGAGACCCAGTACTTC.